The 9 T cell receptor beta chains below all came from one sample that was sequenced in a study of OX40 agonist ivuxolimab in advanced cancers. Generated by immunoSEQ multiplex PCR, the TCRdb table keeps only in-frame clones and is missing some. The top ten clones hold around 40% of a sample with 39,000 or so clones, 85% to 90% of them seen once. The sequencing here drew on CD4+ or CD8+ T cells sorted from blood, taken in a trial of the OX40 agonist ivuxolimab. Receptors originate from an adult with an advanced solid tumor such as melanoma, head and neck, liver or kidney cancer.

Concerning this clone itself: Because the CDR3 is missing its conserved closing phenylalanine or tryptophan, this is likely a read error. The DNA is left out, because the CDR3 cannot be placed on it with certainty; the CDR3 is given as TCRdb lists it. The chain joins TRBV29-1 to TRBJ2-7; the listed D gene, TRBD1, was not tested against the DNA. The length of the CDR3 is 10 amino acids, counting both ends. Germline CDR1 is SQVTM and CDR2 is ANQGSEA. The CDR3 protein is CSVGPGTGHL.

For the CDR3, the DNA is TGTGCCAGCAGCCTCGACAGGGCTCGGGAGCAGTACTTC. Protein: CASSLDRAREQYF. The chain employs TRBV5-4 and TRBJ2-7; TRBD1 aligns across 7 bases. The V gene end was trimmed by 4 bases and the J gene end by 7 bases; junction bases not matched to a gene: 8. The length of the CDR3 is 13 residues. Germline CDR1 is SGHNT and CDR2 is YYREEE (reference sequence). The variable domain in full, completed from reference TRBV5-4 and TRBJ2-7, reads ETGVTQSPTHLIKTRGQQVTLRCSSQSGHNTVSWYQQALGQGPQFIFQYYREEENGRGNFPPRFSGLQFPNYSSELNVNALELDDSALYLCASSLDRAREQYFGPGTRLTVT.

V usage is TRBV6-7 and J usage is TRBJ2-1; 8 bases are shared with TRBD2. TRBV6-7 is an open reading frame whose function is uncertain. V lost 7 bases and J lost 1; bases outside the gene matches: 9. The CDR3 extends over 16 amino acids. The CDR3: CASIRGGRSSYNEQFF. The CDR3 DNA reads as TGTGCCAGCATCAGGGGCGGGAGGTCGTCCTACAATGAGCAGTTCTTC.

This sequence joins TRBV29-1 and TRBJ2-5; D unresolved. Trimming cost V 4 bases and J 3 bases, with 6 bases left between them. This CDR3 region has 11 residues. Germline CDR1 SQVTM, CDR2 ANQGSEA. The chain's CDR3 is CSVGGKETQYF. As DNA, the CDR3 is TGCAGCGTTGGTGGGAAAGAGACCCAGTACTTC.

This chain connects TRBV19 to TRBJ2-3; a weak D match, TRBD1 (5 bases). This CDR3 is 14 amino acids long. Trimming cost V 6 bases and J 6 bases, with 16 bases left between them. Germline V CDR1 and CDR2: LNHDA, SQIVND (reference sequence). The CDR3 coding sequence is TGTGCCAGTAGCCCCCAGGGTTCAGGGGATACGCAGTATTTT. Translated, it gives CASSPQGSGDTQYF.

The chain links TRBV19 to TRBJ2-1; TRBD1 matches 7 bases. Germline assignment: CDR1 LNHDA and CDR2 SQIVND (reference sequence). Losses at the gene ends were 7 bases for V and 0 bases for J; bases not matched to a gene: 3. CDR3 size: 14 residues. Here the CDR3 reads CASNRGYSYNEQFF. The CDR3 nucleotides read TGTGCCAGTAACAGGGGCTACTCCTACAATGAGCAGTTCTTC.

This chain links TRBV28 with TRBJ2-7; TRBD1 might be the D (6 bases). With 10 bases removed from V and 4 bases from J, the gap between germline ends came to 11 bases. Germline CDR1 reads MDHEN; CDR2 reads SYDVKM. CDR3 length equals 11 residues. This CDR3 reads CATTGQYEQYF. The CDR3 DNA reads as TGTGCCACCACTGGACAGTACGAGCAGTACTTC.

This chain uses TRBV6-1 with TRBJ2-2; D is possibly TRBD2 (6 bases). Trimming took off 10 bases at V and 6 bases at J, with 9 bases between the two ends. CDR1 MNHNS and CDR2 SASEGT come from the germline V gene. The CDR3 totals 11 residues. CDR3 bases: TGTGCCACCGCGGGGTCCGGGGAGCTGTTTTTT. Its protein is CATAGSGELFF.

Details on this clone: A far larger clone is just one base off, so this is likely a read error. The gene calls are TRBV6-4 and TRBJ2-5; D is unresolved. The J call is doubtful: the DNA matches TRBJ2-7 better. CDR3 size: 13 residues. Germline V gives CDR1 MRHNA, CDR2 SNTAGT. CDR3: CASRAEGPYEQYF. The DNA for the CDR3 is TGTGCCAGCAGGGCGGAAGGTCCCTACGAGCAGTACTTC.